Listed below are T cell receptor beta chains from one sample, sequenced in a study of human T cells and chemical hapten exposure. In TCRdb, the RACE reads were re-called with MiXCR into one record per CDR3 protein. The sample has tens of thousands of distinct CDR3 sequences, 9.9% seen once. Sequencing was performed on whole blood, taken in connection with sensitization to the hapten diphenylcyclopropenone (DPC). These receptor sequences come from a middle-aged woman with alopecia areata. Some clones in this sample may be carry-over from other donors' samples. Each CDR3 is given with its conserved first and last residue. A D gene is named only where the DNA matches it firmly. A row's size may be missing; if present it is once, few, many or a size class.

abundance: NA; d_gene: TRBD2; j_gene: TRBJ2-4; v_gene: TRBV4-2; CDR3aa: CASSQDGSSGALGAKNIQYF; CDR3nt: TGTGCCAGCAGCCAAGACGGTAGTAGCGGGGCCCTTGGAGCCAAAAACATTCAGTACTTC
abundance: few; d_gene: TRBD1; j_gene: TRBJ1-1; v_gene: TRBV12-5; CDR3aa: CASGSEDRGMTEAFF; CDR3nt: TGTGCTAGTGGTAGTGAGGACAGGGGCATGACTGAAGCTTTCTTT
abundance: many; d_gene: NA; j_gene: TRBJ2-7; v_gene: TRBV6-2/TRBV6-3; CDR3aa: CASSYRAYEQYF; CDR3nt: TGTGCCAGCAGCTACAGGGCCTACGAGCAGTACTTC
abundance: few; d_gene: NA; j_gene: TRBJ1-2; v_gene: TRBV18; CDR3aa: CASSPPQGKADYGYTF; CDR3nt: TGTGCCAGCTCACCCCCCCAGGGGAAAGCGGACTATGGCTACACCTTC
abundance: few; d_gene: NA; j_gene: TRBJ2-5; v_gene: TRBV11-2; CDR3aa: CASSPRGGRLQETQYF; CDR3nt: TGTGCCAGCAGCCCCCGGGGCGGACGGCTGCAAGAGACCCAGTACTTC
abundance: few; d_gene: TRBD2; j_gene: TRBJ2-3; v_gene: TRBV6-4; CDR3aa: CASSAGTRDIDTQYF; CDR3nt: TGTGCCAGCAGCGCCGGGACTAGGGACATTGATACGCAGTATTTT
abundance: NA; d_gene: NA; j_gene: TRBJ1-4; v_gene: TRBV7-2; CDR3aa: CASSTRTEINEKLFF; CDR3nt: TGTGCCAGCAGCACCAGGACAGAAATAAATGAAAAACTGTTTTTT
abundance: few; d_gene: NA; j_gene: TRBJ1-5; v_gene: TRBV15; CDR3aa: CATSRGTGREFQPQHF; CDR3nt: TGTGCCACCAGCAGGGGTACAGGGAGGGAGTTTCAGCCCCAGCATTTT
abundance: many; d_gene: NA; j_gene: TRBJ1-4; v_gene: TRBV28; CDR3aa: CASLSPFPGKLFF; CDR3nt: TGTGCCAGTCTATCCCCATTCCCCGGAAAACTGTTTTTT
abundance: few; d_gene: NA; j_gene: TRBJ2-3; v_gene: TRBV7-2; CDR3aa: CASSLGRRGTDTQYF; CDR3nt: TGTGCCAGCAGCTTAGGGAGGAGGGGCACAGATACGCAGTATTTT
abundance: many; d_gene: NA; j_gene: TRBJ2-3; v_gene: TRBV2; CDR3aa: CASSGGIPGDTQYF; CDR3nt: TGTGCCAGCAGTGGTGGAATTCCCGGAGATACGCAGTATTTT
abundance: NA; d_gene: TRBD2; j_gene: TRBJ2-3; v_gene: TRBV11-3; CDR3aa: CASSSSGGARGDTQYF; CDR3nt: TGTGCCAGCAGCTCCAGCGGGGGGGCCAGGGGAGATACGCAGTATTTT
abundance: many; d_gene: NA; j_gene: TRBJ2-7; v_gene: TRBV20-1; CDR3aa: CSARVNNTPWILF; CDR3nt: TGCAGTGCTAGAGTAAATAACACCCCATGGATCTTATTC
abundance: many; d_gene: NA; j_gene: TRBJ1-3; v_gene: TRBV20-1; CDR3aa: CSGRAGNTIYF; CDR3nt: TGCAGTGGCAGGGCTGGAAACACCATATATTTT
abundance: NA; d_gene: NA; j_gene: TRBJ1-6; v_gene: TRBV5-1; CDR3aa: CASSLALQDSPLHF; CDR3nt: TGCGCCAGCAGCTTGGCCCTTCAGGATTCACCCCTCCACTTT
abundance: NA; d_gene: TRBD1; j_gene: TRBJ1-1; v_gene: TRBV5-1; CDR3aa: CASNHLDRGDTEAFF; CDR3nt: TGCGCCAGCAACCATTTGGACAGGGGCGACACTGAAGCTTTCTTT
abundance: many; d_gene: NA; j_gene: TRBJ1-6; v_gene: TRBV5-1; CDR3aa: CASSLSGQYNSPLHF; CDR3nt: TGCGCCAGCAGCTTGTCTGGACAATATAATTCACCCCTCCACTTT
abundance: NA; d_gene: NA; j_gene: TRBJ2-7; v_gene: TRBV2; CDR3aa: CASSSRREQYF; CDR3nt: TGTGCCAGCAGTTCTCGGCGCGAGCAGTACTTC
abundance: many; d_gene: TRBD1; j_gene: TRBJ1-2; v_gene: TRBV6-6; CDR3aa: CASSYGTGGGNGYTF; CDR3nt: TGTGCCAGCAGTTACGGGACAGGGGGAGGGAATGGCTACACCTTC
abundance: many; d_gene: NA; j_gene: TRBJ2-3; v_gene: TRBV7-2; CDR3aa: CASSRLGPTDTQYF; CDR3nt: TGTGCCAGCAGCCGGTTGGGCCCCACAGATACGCAGTATTTT
abundance: many; d_gene: TRBD1; j_gene: TRBJ2-7; v_gene: TRBV6-2/TRBV6-3; CDR3aa: CASSFGGTGNYEQYF; CDR3nt: TGTGCCAGCAGTTTTGGTGGGACAGGGAACTACGAGCAGTACTTC
abundance: medium-sized; d_gene: NA; j_gene: TRBJ2-7; v_gene: TRBV28; CDR3aa: CASSFRGGSYEQYF; CDR3nt: TGTGCCAGCAGTTTCCGAGGGGGCTCCTACGAGCAGTACTTC
abundance: NA; d_gene: TRBD1; j_gene: TRBJ2-7; v_gene: TRBV5-1; CDR3aa: CASSYGSPSRGQGNYEQYF; CDR3nt: TGCGCCAGCAGCTATGGCAGTCCCAGTAGAGGACAGGGGAACTACGAGCAGTACTTC
abundance: many; d_gene: NA; j_gene: TRBJ1-1; v_gene: TRBV7-2; CDR3aa: CASSLNGNTEAFF; CDR3nt: TGTGCCAGCAGCTTAAACGGGAACACTGAAGCTTTCTTT
abundance: NA; d_gene: NA; j_gene: TRBJ2-3; v_gene: TRBV18; CDR3aa: CASSLGPLGADTQYF; CDR3nt: TGTGCCAGCTCCCTAGGGCCACTAGGGGCAGATACGCAGTATTTT
abundance: few; d_gene: NA; j_gene: TRBJ1-1; v_gene: TRBV5-4; CDR3aa: CASSLVEGENTEAFF; CDR3nt: TGTGCCAGCAGTTTGGTGGAGGGTGAGAACACTGAAGCTTTCTTT
abundance: few; d_gene: NA; j_gene: TRBJ2-1; v_gene: TRBV11-2; CDR3aa: CASSLAPNYGSYNEQFF; CDR3nt: TGTGCCAGCAGCTTAGCCCCCAACTACGGCTCCTACAATGAGCAGTTCTTC
abundance: many; d_gene: NA; j_gene: TRBJ1-5; v_gene: TRBV6-5; CDR3aa: CASSQSGLLNQPQHF; CDR3nt: TGTGCCAGCAGCCAATCGGGCCTCCTCAATCAGCCCCAGCATTTT
abundance: few; d_gene: NA; j_gene: TRBJ1-1; v_gene: TRBV6-2/TRBV6-3; CDR3aa: CASSLTWNTEAFF; CDR3nt: TGTGCCAGCAGTTTGACCTGGAACACTGAAGCTTTCTTT
abundance: NA; d_gene: TRBD2; j_gene: TRBJ2-7; v_gene: TRBV20-1; CDR3aa: CSASAGGPIYEQYF; CDR3nt: TGCAGTGCTTCCGCGGGGGGGCCCATCTACGAGCAGTACTTC
abundance: once; d_gene: NA; j_gene: TRBJ2-1; v_gene: TRBV10-3; CDR3aa: CAISESGEQFF; CDR3nt: TGTGCCATCAGTGAGAGCGGGGAGCAGTTCTTC
abundance: few; d_gene: NA; j_gene: TRBJ2-3; v_gene: TRBV7-6; CDR3aa: CASSTPRTGLGDTQYF; CDR3nt: TGTGCCAGCAGCACCCCGCGGACTGGGCTGGGAGATACGCAGTATTTT
abundance: many; d_gene: NA; j_gene: TRBJ2-6; v_gene: TRBV28; CDR3aa: CASLVTGSGANVLTF; CDR3nt: TGTGCCAGCCTCGTGACGGGCTCTGGGGCCAACGTCCTGACTTTC
abundance: NA; d_gene: NA; j_gene: TRBJ2-1; v_gene: TRBV11-3; CDR3aa: CASSKRGNEQFF; CDR3nt: TGTGCCAGCAGCAAACGGGGGAATGAGCAGTTCTTC
abundance: NA; d_gene: NA; j_gene: TRBJ2-7; v_gene: TRBV7-8; CDR3aa: CASSGGTVDSYEQYF; CDR3nt: TGTGCCAGCAGCGGCGGGACAGTAGACTCCTACGAGCAGTACTTC
abundance: few; d_gene: TRBD2; j_gene: TRBJ2-7; v_gene: TRBV7-2; CDR3aa: CASSSRPGSGASYEQYF; CDR3nt: TGTGCCAGCAGCTCCCGACCGGGTAGCGGGGCCTCCTACGAGCAGTACTTC
abundance: few; d_gene: NA; j_gene: TRBJ2-5; v_gene: TRBV29-1; CDR3aa: CSAEHWTLTQYF; CDR3nt: TGCAGCGCCGAGCACTGGACGCTGACCCAGTACTTC
abundance: NA; d_gene: TRBD1; j_gene: TRBJ1-4; v_gene: TRBV5-1; CDR3aa: CASSLTGQGQEKLFF; CDR3nt: TGCGCCAGCAGCTTAACTGGACAGGGGCAAGAAAAACTGTTTTTT
abundance: few; d_gene: TRBD2; j_gene: TRBJ2-2; v_gene: TRBV6-5; CDR3aa: CASSLRTSGNTGELFF; CDR3nt: TGTGCCAGCAGTTTACGGACTAGCGGAAACACCGGGGAGCTGTTTTTT
abundance: many; d_gene: NA; j_gene: TRBJ2-7; v_gene: TRBV29-1; CDR3aa: CSVEESVPYEQYF; CDR3nt: TGCAGCGTTGAAGAGAGCGTCCCCTACGAGCAGTACTTC
abundance: many; d_gene: TRBD1; j_gene: TRBJ1-5; v_gene: TRBV6-5; CDR3aa: CASSWRQGSGQPQHF; CDR3nt: TGTGCCAGCAGCTGGAGACAGGGGTCGGGGCAGCCCCAGCATTTT
abundance: few; d_gene: NA; j_gene: TRBJ1-4; v_gene: TRBV30; CDR3aa: CAWSRQSNEKLFF; CDR3nt: TGTGCCTGGAGTCGCCAGTCTAATGAAAAACTGTTTTTT
abundance: many; d_gene: NA; j_gene: TRBJ2-5; v_gene: TRBV7-2; CDR3aa: CASGRETQYF; CDR3nt: TGTGCCAGCGGGAGGGAGACCCAGTACTTC
abundance: NA; d_gene: NA; j_gene: TRBJ1-2; v_gene: TRBV7-9; CDR3aa: CASSPDGRLYGYTF; CDR3nt: TGTGCCAGCAGCCCAGACGGACGGCTCTATGGCTACACCTTC
abundance: NA; d_gene: TRBD1; j_gene: TRBJ2-7; v_gene: TRBV27; CDR3aa: CASSPPGTGGYEQYF; CDR3nt: TGTGCCAGCAGCCCCCCCGGGACAGGGGGGTACGAGCAGTACTTC
abundance: NA; d_gene: NA; j_gene: TRBJ2-7; v_gene: TRBV20-1; CDR3aa: CSARRGANEQYF; CDR3nt: TGCAGTGCTAGACGGGGGGCCAACGAGCAGTACTTC
abundance: many; d_gene: NA; j_gene: TRBJ2-1; v_gene: TRBV20-1; CDR3aa: CSARDQYEQFF; CDR3nt: TGCAGTGCTAGAGATCAATATGAGCAGTTCTTC
abundance: few; d_gene: NA; j_gene: TRBJ2-1; v_gene: TRBV6-5; CDR3aa: CASKSSEYNEQFF; CDR3nt: TGTGCCAGCAAGTCTAGCGAGTACAATGAGCAGTTCTTC
abundance: NA; d_gene: NA; j_gene: TRBJ2-5; v_gene: TRBV2; CDR3aa: CVSSEARGPKTQYF; CDR3nt: TGTGTCAGCAGTGAAGCACGAGGTCCCAAGACCCAGTACTTC
abundance: few; d_gene: NA; j_gene: TRBJ2-7; v_gene: TRBV11-1; CDR3aa: CASSPRRAIGEQYF; CDR3nt: TGTGCCAGCAGCCCTAGGCGGGCGATTGGTGAGCAGTACTTC
abundance: few; d_gene: TRBD1; j_gene: TRBJ2-1; v_gene: TRBV7-2; CDR3aa: CASSLRDRHYNEQFF; CDR3nt: TGTGCCAGCAGCTTAAGGGACAGACACTACAATGAGCAGTTCTTC
abundance: many; d_gene: TRBD1; j_gene: TRBJ1-5; v_gene: TRBV19; CDR3aa: CASSPGQGVQPQHF; CDR3nt: TGTGCCAGTAGCCCGGGACAGGGAGTGCAGCCCCAGCATTTT
abundance: NA; d_gene: NA; j_gene: TRBJ1-5; v_gene: TRBV12-2; CDR3aa: CASRWTGSPNQPQHF; CDR3nt: TGTGCAAGTCGCTGGACAGGGTCCCCCAATCAGCCCCAGCATTTT
abundance: many; d_gene: NA; j_gene: TRBJ2-7; v_gene: TRBV12-3/TRBV12-4; CDR3aa: CASSLDPYEQYF; CDR3nt: TGTGCCAGCAGTTTGGATCCATACGAGCAGTACTTC
abundance: many; d_gene: TRBD2; j_gene: TRBJ2-5; v_gene: TRBV18; CDR3aa: CASSPPGLAGETQYF; CDR3nt: TGTGCCAGCTCACCTCCGGGACTAGCGGGGGAGACCCAGTACTTC
abundance: NA; d_gene: TRBD2; j_gene: TRBJ2-5; v_gene: TRBV6-1; CDR3aa: CASSEELAGGDQETQYF; CDR3nt: TGTGCCAGCAGTGAAGAACTAGCGGGGGGCGACCAAGAGACCCAGTACTTC
abundance: many; d_gene: NA; j_gene: TRBJ1-1; v_gene: TRBV12-3/TRBV12-4; CDR3aa: CASSLGQINTEAFF; CDR3nt: TGTGCCAGCAGTTTAGGACAAATTAACACTGAAGCTTTCTTT
abundance: few; d_gene: NA; j_gene: TRBJ1-1; v_gene: TRBV12-3/TRBV12-4; CDR3aa: CASSPQTARNTEAFF; CDR3nt: TGTGCCAGCAGTCCCCAGACAGCCAGGAACACTGAAGCTTTCTTT